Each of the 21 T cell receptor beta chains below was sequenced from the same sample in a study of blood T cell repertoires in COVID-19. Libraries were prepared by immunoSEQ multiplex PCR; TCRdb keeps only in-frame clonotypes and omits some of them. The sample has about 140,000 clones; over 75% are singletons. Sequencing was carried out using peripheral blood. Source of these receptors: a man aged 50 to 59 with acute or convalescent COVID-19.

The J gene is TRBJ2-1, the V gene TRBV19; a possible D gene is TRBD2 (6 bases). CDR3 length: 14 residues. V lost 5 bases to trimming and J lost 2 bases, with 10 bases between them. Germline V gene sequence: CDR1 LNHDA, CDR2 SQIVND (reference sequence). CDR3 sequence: CASSVGTPYNEQFF. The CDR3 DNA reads TGTGCCAGTAGTGTCGGGACTCCCTACAATGAGCAGTTCTTC.

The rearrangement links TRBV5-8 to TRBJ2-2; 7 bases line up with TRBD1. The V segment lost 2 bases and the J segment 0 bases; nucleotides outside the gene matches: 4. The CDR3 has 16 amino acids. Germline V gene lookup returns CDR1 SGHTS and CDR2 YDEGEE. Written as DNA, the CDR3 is TGTGCCAGCAGCTTAGGGGACAGCTCGAACACCGGGGAGCTGTTTTTT. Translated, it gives CASSLGDSSNTGELFF.

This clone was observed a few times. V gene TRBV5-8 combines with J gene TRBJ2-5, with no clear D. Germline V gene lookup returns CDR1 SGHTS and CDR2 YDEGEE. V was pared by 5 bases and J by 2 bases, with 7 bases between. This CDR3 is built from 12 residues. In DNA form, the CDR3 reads TGTGCCAGCAGTAACCAGCAAGAGACCCAGTACTTC. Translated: CASSNQQETQYF.

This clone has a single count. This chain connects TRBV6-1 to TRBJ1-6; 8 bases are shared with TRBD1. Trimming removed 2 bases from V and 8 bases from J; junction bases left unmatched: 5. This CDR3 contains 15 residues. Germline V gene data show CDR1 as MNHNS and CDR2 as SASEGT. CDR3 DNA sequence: TGTGCCAGCAGTGAACGGGGACAGGCGGATTCACCCCTCCACTTT. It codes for CASSERGQADSPLHF.

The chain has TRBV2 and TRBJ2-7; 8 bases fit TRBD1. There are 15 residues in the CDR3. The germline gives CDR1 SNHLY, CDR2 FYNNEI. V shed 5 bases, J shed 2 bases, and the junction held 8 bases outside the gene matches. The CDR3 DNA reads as TGTGCCAGCAGTCAACAGGGGGGTATCACCTACGAGCAGTACTTC. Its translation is CASSQQGGITYEQYF. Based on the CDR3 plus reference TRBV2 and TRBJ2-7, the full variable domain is EPEVTQTPSHQVTQMGQEVILRCVPISNHLYFYWYRQILGQKVEFLVSFYNNEISEKSEIFDDQFSVERPDGSNFTLKIRSTKLEDSAMYFCASSQQGGITYEQYFGPGTRLTVT.

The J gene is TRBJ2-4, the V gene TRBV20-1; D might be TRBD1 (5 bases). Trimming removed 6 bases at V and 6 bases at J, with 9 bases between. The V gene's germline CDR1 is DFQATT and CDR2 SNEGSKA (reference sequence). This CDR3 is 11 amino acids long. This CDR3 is CSAPTGNIQYF. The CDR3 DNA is TGCAGTGCACCTACAGGAAACATTCAGTACTTC.

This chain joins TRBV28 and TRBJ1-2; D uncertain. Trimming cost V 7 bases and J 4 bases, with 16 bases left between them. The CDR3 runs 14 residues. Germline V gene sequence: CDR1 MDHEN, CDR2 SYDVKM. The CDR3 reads CASNPTGGPYGYTF. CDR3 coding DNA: TGTGCCAGCAACCCCACGGGAGGGCCCTATGGCTACACCTTC.

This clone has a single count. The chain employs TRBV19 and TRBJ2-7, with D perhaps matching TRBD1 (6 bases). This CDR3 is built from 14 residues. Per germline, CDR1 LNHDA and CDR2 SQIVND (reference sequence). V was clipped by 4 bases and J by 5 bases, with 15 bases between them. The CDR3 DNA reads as TGTGCCAGTAGTAGTAGGGGGAGCCACCACGAGCAGTACTTC. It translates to CASSSRGSHHEQYF.

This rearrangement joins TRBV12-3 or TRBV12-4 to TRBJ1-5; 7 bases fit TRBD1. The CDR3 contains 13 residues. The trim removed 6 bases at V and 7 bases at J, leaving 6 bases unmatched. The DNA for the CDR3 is TGTGCCAGCAGGTCAGGGGGAGGACAGCCCCAGCATTTT. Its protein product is CASRSGGGQPQHF.

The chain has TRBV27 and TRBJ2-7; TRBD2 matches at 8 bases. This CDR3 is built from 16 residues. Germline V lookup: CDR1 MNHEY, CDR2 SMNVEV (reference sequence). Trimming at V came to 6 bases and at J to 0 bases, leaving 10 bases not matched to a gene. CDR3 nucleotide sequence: TGTGCCAGCAGAAGGGGGGCGGGAGGAATCTCCTACGAGCAGTACTTC. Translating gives CASRRGAGGISYEQYF.

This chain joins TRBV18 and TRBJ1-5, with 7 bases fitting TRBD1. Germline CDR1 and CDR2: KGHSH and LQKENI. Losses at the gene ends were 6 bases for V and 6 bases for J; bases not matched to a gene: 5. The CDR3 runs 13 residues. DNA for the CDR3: TGTGCCAGCTCGGCAGGGGGGCGTCAGCCCCAGCATTTT. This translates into CASSAGGRQPQHF.

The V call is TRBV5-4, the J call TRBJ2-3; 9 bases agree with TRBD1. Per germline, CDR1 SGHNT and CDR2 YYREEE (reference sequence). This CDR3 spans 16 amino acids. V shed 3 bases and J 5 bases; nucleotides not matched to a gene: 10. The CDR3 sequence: CASSWGGQGPRDTQYF. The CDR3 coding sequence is TGTGCCAGCAGCTGGGGTGGACAGGGGCCGAGAGATACGCAGTATTTT.

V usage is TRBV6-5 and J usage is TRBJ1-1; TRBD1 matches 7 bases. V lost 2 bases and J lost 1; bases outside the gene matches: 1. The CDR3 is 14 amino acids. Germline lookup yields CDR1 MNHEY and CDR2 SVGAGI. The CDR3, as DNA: TGTGCCAGCAGTTACGGGACAGAGAACACTGAAGCTTTCTTT. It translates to CASSYGTENTEAFF.

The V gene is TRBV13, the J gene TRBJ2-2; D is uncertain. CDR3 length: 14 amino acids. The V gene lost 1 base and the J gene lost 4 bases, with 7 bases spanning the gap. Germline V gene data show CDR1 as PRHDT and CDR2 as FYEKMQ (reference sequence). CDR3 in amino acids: CASSLVSITGELFF. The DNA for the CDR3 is TGTGCCAGCAGCTTAGTGTCAATCACCGGGGAGCTGTTTTTT.

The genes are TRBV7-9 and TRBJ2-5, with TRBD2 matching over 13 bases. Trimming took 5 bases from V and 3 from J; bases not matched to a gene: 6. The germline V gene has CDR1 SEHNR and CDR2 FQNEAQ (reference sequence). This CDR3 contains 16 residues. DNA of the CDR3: TGTGCCAGCAGCCTCGGACTAGCGGGAGAAAAAGAGACCCAGTACTTC. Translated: CASSLGLAGEKETQYF.

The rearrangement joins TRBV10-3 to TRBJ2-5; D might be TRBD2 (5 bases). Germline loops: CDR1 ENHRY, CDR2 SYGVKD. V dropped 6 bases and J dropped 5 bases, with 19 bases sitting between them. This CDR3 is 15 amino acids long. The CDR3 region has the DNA TGTGCCATCAGCGAGACTGATAATTCGGGGGAGACCCAGTACTTC. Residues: CAISETDNSGETQYF.

CDR3: CASSQTGATYYEQYF. CDR3 bases: TGTGCCAGCAGCCAGACAGGGGCGACTTACTACGAGCAGTACTTC. The chain combines TRBV7-3 with TRBJ2-7, with 8 bases identical to TRBD1. After removal of 5 bases from V and 3 bases from J, the junction contained 9 bases not matched to a gene. Germline V lookup: CDR1 SGHTA, CDR2 FQGTGA. This CDR3 contains 15 residues.

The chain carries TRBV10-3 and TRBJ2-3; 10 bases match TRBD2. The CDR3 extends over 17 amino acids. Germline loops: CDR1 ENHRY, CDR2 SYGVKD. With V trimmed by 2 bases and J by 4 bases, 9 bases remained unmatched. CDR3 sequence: CAISEPIAGGLPDTQYF. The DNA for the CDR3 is TGTGCCATCAGTGAGCCGATAGCGGGAGGACTCCCAGATACGCAGTATTTT.

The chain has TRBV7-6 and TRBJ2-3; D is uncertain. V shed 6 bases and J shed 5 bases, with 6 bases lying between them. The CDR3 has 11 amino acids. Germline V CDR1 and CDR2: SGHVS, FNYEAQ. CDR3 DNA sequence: TGTGCCAGCAGTAGCCAAGATACGCAGTATTTT. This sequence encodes CASSSQDTQYF. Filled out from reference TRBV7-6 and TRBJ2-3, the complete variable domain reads GAGVSQSPRYKVTKRGQDVALRCDPISGHVSLYWYRQALGQGPEFLTYFNYEAQQDKSGLPNDRFSAERPEGSISTLTIQRTEQRDSAMYRCASSSQDTQYFGPGTRLTVL.

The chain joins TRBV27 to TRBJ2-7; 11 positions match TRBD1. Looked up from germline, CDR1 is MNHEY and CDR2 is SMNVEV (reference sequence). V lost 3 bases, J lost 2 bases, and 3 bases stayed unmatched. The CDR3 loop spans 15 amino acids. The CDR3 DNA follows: TGTGCCAGCAGTTTTGGGACAGGGGGTCCCTACGAGCAGTACTTC. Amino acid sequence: CASSFGTGGPYEQYF.

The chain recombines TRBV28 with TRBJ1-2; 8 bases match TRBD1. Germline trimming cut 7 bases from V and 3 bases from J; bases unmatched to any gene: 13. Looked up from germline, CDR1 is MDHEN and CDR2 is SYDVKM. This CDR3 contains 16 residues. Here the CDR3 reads CASTRQPGTGDYGYTF. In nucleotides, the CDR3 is TGTGCCAGCACTCGACAGCCCGGGACAGGTGACTATGGCTACACCTTC.